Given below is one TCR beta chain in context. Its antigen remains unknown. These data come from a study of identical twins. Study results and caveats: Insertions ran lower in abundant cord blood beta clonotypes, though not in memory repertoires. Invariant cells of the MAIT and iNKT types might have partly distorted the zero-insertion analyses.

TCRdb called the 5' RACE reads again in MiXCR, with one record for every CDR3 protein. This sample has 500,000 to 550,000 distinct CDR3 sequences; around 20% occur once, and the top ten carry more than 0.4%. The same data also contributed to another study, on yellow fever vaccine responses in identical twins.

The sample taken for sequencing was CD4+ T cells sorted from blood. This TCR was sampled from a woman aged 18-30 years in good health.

The CDR3 reads CAISSGGPYNEQFF. The CDR3 region has the DNA TGTGCCATCAGCTCAGGGGGTCCCTACAATGAGCAGTTCTTC. The rearrangement links TRBV10-3 to TRBJ2-1; 7 bases fit TRBD1. With 6 bases clipped from V and 2 bases from J, the junction kept 4 bases outside the gene matches. The CDR3 runs 14 residues. The germline V gene encodes CDR1 ENHRY and CDR2 SYGVKD.